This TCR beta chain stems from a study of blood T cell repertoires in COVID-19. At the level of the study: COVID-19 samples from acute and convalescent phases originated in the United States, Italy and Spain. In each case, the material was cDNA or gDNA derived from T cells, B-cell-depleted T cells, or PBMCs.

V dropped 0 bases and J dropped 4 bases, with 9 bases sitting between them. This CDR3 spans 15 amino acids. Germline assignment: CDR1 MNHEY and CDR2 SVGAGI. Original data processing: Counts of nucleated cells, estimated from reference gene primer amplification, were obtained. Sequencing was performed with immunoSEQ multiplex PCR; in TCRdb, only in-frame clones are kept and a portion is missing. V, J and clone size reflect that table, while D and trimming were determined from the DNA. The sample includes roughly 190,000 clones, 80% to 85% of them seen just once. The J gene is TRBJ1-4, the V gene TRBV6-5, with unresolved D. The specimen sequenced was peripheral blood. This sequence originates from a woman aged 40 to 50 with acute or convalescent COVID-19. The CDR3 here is CASSYSVYGNEKLFF. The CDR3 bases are TGTGCCAGCAGTTACTCGGTGTACGGTAATGAAAAACTGTTTTTT.